This T cell receptor (beta chain) appears in the sequencing data of a study of regulatory T cells in long-lasting Graves disease. The V gene's germline CDR1 is MDHEN and CDR2 SYDVKM. The CDR3 is made up of 12 amino acids. V lost 3 bases to trimming and J lost 11 bases, with 13 bases between them. This clonotype was detected a few times. The time point is: persistent/refractory GD, antithyroid drugs over 5 years with positive TRAb. Scientists built the TCR library using RNA that was extracted from PBMCs. For TCR beta, libraries came from iRepertoire HTBI primers and Arm-PCR of CDR3 regions. TCRdb called the multiplex PCR reads again in MiXCR, with one record for every CDR3 protein. The table has 700,000 or so distinct CDR3 sequences, 30% seen once.

The origin of this receptor is a female donor with Graves disease. Material: peripheral blood mononuclear cells (PBMCs), obtained when the disease was refractory, from a patient treated with antithyroid drugs. This chain connects TRBV28 to TRBJ1-1, with D unresolved. CDR3 bases: TGTGCCAGCAGTTTCTGGGCCTCGTCGGCTTTCTTT. Protein product: CASSFWASSAFF.